These 6 T cell receptor beta chains share one sample of origin, sequenced in a study of cytomegalovirus exposure and HLA in healthy donors. In the PCR, 60 Vbeta and 13 Jbeta primers were used. Some clones are missing from TCRdb's copy, which holds only in-frame ones; the method was immunoSEQ multiplex PCR. Listed are about 210,000 clones; around 0.95% falls within the top ten. The sample comprised PBMCs. Receptor source: a woman aged 25-40 years in good health and CMV-seropositive.

The CDR3 region has the DNA TGTGCCAGTAGTATTTGGGGACAATCTGAAGCTTTCTTT. This gives the protein CASSIWGQSEAFF. The chain employs TRBV19 and TRBJ1-1; perhaps TRBD1 as D (6 bases). The CDR3 has 13 amino acids. Between the trimmed V and J ends, which lost 3 bases and 6 bases, there was a span of 11 bases. From germline, CDR1 is LNHDA and CDR2 SQIVND (reference sequence).

The V call is TRBV30, the J call TRBJ1-2; 9 nucleotides align to TRBD1. Germline V gene data show CDR1 as GTSNPN and CDR2 as SVGIG (reference sequence). This CDR3 is built from 14 residues. The V and J ends lost 2 bases and 7 bases, in that order; junction bases with no gene match: 8. CDR3 nucleotides: TGTGCCTGGAGTTTCCGGGACAGGGAGGTTGGCTACACCTTC. Protein product: CAWSFRDREVGYTF.

CDR3 residues: CASSLDPVYGYTF. The CDR3 DNA is TGTGCCAGCAGCTTAGATCCTGTTTATGGCTACACCTTC. The rearrangement joins TRBV11-2 to TRBJ1-2; D ambiguous. The CDR3 is 13 amino acids. The V gene's germline CDR1 is SGHAT and CDR2 FQNNGV. V was clipped by 0 bases and J by 5 bases, with 7 bases between them.

V gene TRBV11-3 combines with J gene TRBJ2-2; D is unclear. The germline V and J ends were trimmed by 1 base and 4 bases, with 10 bases remaining between them. Per germline, CDR1 SGHNT and CDR2 YENEEA. This CDR3 comprises 15 residues. The CDR3 DNA sequence: TGTGCCAGCAGCTTAGGGTTGGGCAGCACCGGGGAGCTGTTTTTT. It codes for CASSLGLGSTGELFF.

The chain links TRBV6-5 to TRBJ2-3, with 7 bases identical to TRBD1. The J segment lost 4 bases and the V segment lost 7 bases, leaving 8 bases of the junction unmatched. The CDR3 is 14 amino acids. Per germline, CDR1 MNHEY and CDR2 SVGAGI. As DNA, the CDR3 is TGTGCCAGCACTTGGACAGGAGATGCAGATACGCAGTATTTT. Encoded protein: CASTWTGDADTQYF.

The J gene is TRBJ1-1, the V gene TRBV6-5; weak D call: TRBD1 (5 bases). Per germline, CDR1 MNHEY and CDR2 SVGAGI. With 6 bases removed from V and 2 bases from J, the gap between germline ends came to 13 bases. The CDR3 covers 14 residues. CDR3 protein: CASRSRARNTEAFF. In nucleotides, the CDR3 is TGTGCCAGCAGATCCAGGGCCCGTAACACTGAAGCTTTCTTT.